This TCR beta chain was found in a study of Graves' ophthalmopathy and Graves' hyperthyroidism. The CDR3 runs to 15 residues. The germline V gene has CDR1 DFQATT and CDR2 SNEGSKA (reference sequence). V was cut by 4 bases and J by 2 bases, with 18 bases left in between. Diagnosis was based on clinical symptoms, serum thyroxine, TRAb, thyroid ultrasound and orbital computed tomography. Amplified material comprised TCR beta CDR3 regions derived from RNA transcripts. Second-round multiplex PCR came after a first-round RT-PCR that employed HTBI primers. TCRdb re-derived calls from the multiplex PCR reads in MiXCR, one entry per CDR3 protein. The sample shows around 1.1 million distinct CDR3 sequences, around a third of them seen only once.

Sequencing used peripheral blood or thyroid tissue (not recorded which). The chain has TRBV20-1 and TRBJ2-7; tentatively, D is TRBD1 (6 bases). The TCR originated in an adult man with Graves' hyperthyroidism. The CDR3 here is CSAINRVIPPYEQYF. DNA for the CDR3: TGCAGTGCTATAAACAGGGTGATTCCCCCCTACGAGCAGTACTTC.